These T cell receptor beta chains were read from a single sample in a study of T-cell reconstitution after alpha-beta-depleted transplantation in children. One entry per CDR3 protein, called by TCRdb with MiXCR from the PCR reads. Of 330,000 or so distinct CDR3 sequences listed, about a tenth are singletons. Source: PBMCs from the stem cell graft donor, taken from the stem cell graft. Receptors were obtained from a human donor who donated a stem cell graft to a child with acute lymphoblastic leukemia. Each CDR3 is given with its conserved first and last residue.

V gene: TRBV12-3/TRBV12-4
CDR3 protein: CAGSSSGKPQHF

V gene: TRBV12-3/TRBV12-4
CDR3 protein: CASSEDYTGELFF

V gene: TRBV4-1
CDR3 protein: CASSLGRGTNEQFF

V gene: TRBV3-1
CDR3 protein: CASSPTTSGRGEQFF

V gene: TRBV15
CDR3 protein: CATSRDLRRDSNIQYF

V gene: TRBV2
CDR3 protein: CASSEQGTYEQYF

V gene: TRBV4-2
CDR3 protein: CASSQAGTSGEQYF

V gene: TRBV6-5
CDR3 protein: CASSYSFGGRPNEKLFF

V gene: TRBV11-1
CDR3 protein: CASSGLAGGLTRTGELFF

V gene: TRBV29-1
CDR3 protein: CSVNSGSGDEQFF

V gene: TRBV7-2
CDR3 protein: CASSLVGAAYEQYF

V gene: TRBV5-1
CDR3 protein: CASSFIGTGQETQYF

V gene: TRBV10-3
CDR3 protein: CAISELPVTDTQYF

V gene: TRBV9
CDR3 protein: CASSVVGSGSVDTQYF

V gene: TRBV6-1
CDR3 protein: CASSPTLWTSGRNKDEQFF

V gene: TRBV12-3/TRBV12-4
CDR3 protein: CASSGGWTRNEQYF

V gene: TRBV6-5
CDR3 protein: CASSYTRFHEQYF

V gene: TRBV11-1
CDR3 protein: CASTGGQGLSQYQETQYF

V gene: TRBV7-9
CDR3 protein: CASSLGDYEQYF

V gene: TRBV27
CDR3 protein: CASSLGVAYEQYF

V gene: TRBV2
CDR3 protein: CASSDTAYEQYF

V gene: TRBV4-2
CDR3 protein: CASSQDWGRDNEQFF

V gene: TRBV6-2/TRBV6-3
CDR3 protein: CASSYLPSGNTQYF

V gene: TRBV7-3
CDR3 protein: CASSFLAGAGTGELFF

V gene: TRBV20-1
CDR3 protein: CSARSQTRDRDEAFF

V gene: TRBV7-9
CDR3 protein: CASSFLPNNSPLHF

V gene: TRBV20-1
CDR3 protein: CSATRSNEKLFF

V gene: TRBV28
CDR3 protein: CASSLGRYYEQYF

V gene: TRBV4-1
CDR3 protein: CASSQARASGTYEQYF

V gene: TRBV7-9
CDR3 protein: CASSFGDEQYF

V gene: TRBV27
CDR3 protein: CASSLGTSGTYEQYF

V gene: TRBV7-2
CDR3 protein: CASTKKAGRGGNQPQHF

V gene: TRBV7-9
CDR3 protein: CASSSGALSSYEQYF

V gene: TRBV3-1
CDR3 protein: CASSQAARASVDTQYF

V gene: TRBV12-3/TRBV12-4
CDR3 protein: CASSYETGTGGKETQYF

V gene: TRBV28
CDR3 protein: CASSSGTSGASTDPQYF

V gene: TRBV19
CDR3 protein: CASSTSGAYEQYF

V gene: TRBV7-2
CDR3 protein: CASSLGPEQPQHF

V gene: TRBV7-9
CDR3 protein: CASSPFISGTGYSGANVLTF

V gene: TRBV30
CDR3 protein: CAWSKGGPYEQYF

V gene: TRBV4-1
CDR3 protein: CASSQVKMNTEAFF

V gene: TRBV12-3/TRBV12-4
CDR3 protein: CASSPDSYLTDTQYF

V gene: TRBV7-6
CDR3 protein: CASSLALGLAGYEQFF

V gene: TRBV7-9
CDR3 protein: CASSWGSSYEQYF

V gene: TRBV20-1
CDR3 protein: CSASDRVGETQYF

V gene: TRBV7-2
CDR3 protein: CASSPRPDQPQHF

V gene: TRBV29-1
CDR3 protein: CSVEFRDRATDTQYF

V gene: TRBV9
CDR3 protein: CASSVGTQGFGEQYF

V gene: TRBV24-1
CDR3 protein: CATSDWTGGGYTF